A selection of T cell receptor beta chains follows, all from one sample in a study of T cells in Graves' hyperthyroidism and ophthalmopathy. Each CDR3 protein gets one entry after TCRdb re-called the multiplex PCR reads with MiXCR. The repertoire holds approximately 690,000 distinct CDR3 sequences, with less than 25% as singletons. Material for sequencing was blood. The receptors come from a young man with Graves' ophthalmopathy. Each CDR3 is given with its conserved first and last residue. A D gene is named only where the DNA matches it firmly. A clone size is listed for some rows: how often the clone was seen (once, few, many), or a class if it is expanded.

few	TRBV19	TRBD2	TRBJ2-7	TGTGCCAGTAAAGCAAGAGCGGGAGAGCGCTACGAGCAGTACTTC	CASKARAGERYEQYF
few	TRBV29-1	NA	TRBJ1-3	TGCAGCGTTGATCGTGAAGGGGTGGGAAACACCATATATTTT	CSVDREGVGNTIYF
many	TRBV5-1	TRBD1	TRBJ2-2	TGCGCCAGCAGCCCGGACAGGTCCTACACCGGGGAGCTGTTTTTT	CASSPDRSYTGELFF
NA	TRBV20-1	NA	TRBJ1-2	TGCAGTGCTAGAGAGACGGGAAACTATGGCTACACCTTC	CSARETGNYGYTF
NA	TRBV7-9	NA	TRBJ1-6	TGTGCCATCAGGGCGCCGGATTCACCCCTCCACTTT	CAIRAPDSPLHF
few	TRBV6-2/TRBV6-3	NA	TRBJ1-1	TGTGCCAGCGGGGACGTTGGACGAGGGGGAACTGAAGCTTTCTTT	CASGDVGRGGTEAFF
many	TRBV27	NA	TRBJ1-2	TGTGCCAGCAGTTTATCGTTAGGGGTCGGTGGCTACACCTTC	CASSLSLGVGGYTF
few	TRBV24-1	TRBD1	TRBJ2-5	TGTGCCACCAAGGGACAGGGCCGGGAGACCCAGTACTTC	CATKGQGRETQYF
few	TRBV25-1	TRBD1	TRBJ2-7	TGTGCCAGCCGACAGGGATTGGGCTCCTACGAGCAGTACTTC	CASRQGLGSYEQYF
NA	TRBV19	NA	TRBJ1-2	TGTGCCAGTAGTATAGAATTCACCGGACGGTCCTATGGCTACACCTTC	CASSIEFTGRSYGYTF
NA	TRBV13	NA	TRBJ1-1	TGTGCCAGCAGCTTCGTAACTGGGGACACTGAAGCTTTCTTT	CASSFVTGDTEAFF
many	TRBV6-2/TRBV6-3	NA	TRBJ1-1	TGTGCCAGCAGTTACTATGGTTTGAACACTGAAGCTTTCTTT	CASSYYGLNTEAFF
NA	TRBV19	TRBD1	TRBJ1-1	TGTGCCACCCTAGGAAAGGGGACAGTGAACACTGAAGCTTTCTTT	CATLGKGTVNTEAFF
NA	TRBV18	NA	TRBJ1-5	TGTGCCAGCTCACCAAGGGAGACCAATCAGCCCCAGCATTTT	CASSPRETNQPQHF
NA	TRBV10-2	NA	TRBJ1-2	TGCGCCAGCAGTGAGTCACGGGGTTCCTATGGCTACACCTTC	CASSESRGSYGYTF
few	TRBV2	NA	TRBJ1-1	TGTGCCAGCACTCAGACAGGCGCCCTCTCCGAAGCTTTCTTT	CASTQTGALSEAFF
few	TRBV7-3	NA	TRBJ1-1	TGTGCCAGCAGCTTAACGGGGCCGGGCGGGGGCACTGAAGCTTTCTTT	CASSLTGPGGGTEAFF
NA	TRBV4-1	NA	TRBJ1-4	TGCGCCAGCAGCCGATCCCCCTTTGGGGAAAAACTGTTTTTT	CASSRSPFGEKLFF
NA	TRBV20-1	TRBD1	TRBJ2-4	TGCAGTGCTAGGGTCCAGGGACAGGGGATCGCCAAAAACATTCAGTACTTC	CSARVQGQGIAKNIQYF
few	TRBV4-1	NA	TRBJ2-5	TGCGCCAGCAGCCAAGATCTCCAGGGGATCGTAGAGACCCAGTACTTC	CASSQDLQGIVETQYF
many	TRBV3-1	TRBD2	TRBJ2-7	TGTGCCAGCAGCCACGGGACTAGCGTGAGTAACGAGCAGTACTTC	CASSHGTSVSNEQYF
few	TRBV27	NA	TRBJ2-1	TGTGCCAGCAGTTCCCTTAAGGGCGGTTACAATGAGCAGTTCTTC	CASSSLKGGYNEQFF
many	TRBV6-1	TRBD1	TRBJ2-7	TGTGCCAGCATTCCGCGGACAGGGCGGGACTACGAGCAGTACTTC	CASIPRTGRDYEQYF
NA	TRBV30	NA	TRBJ2-1	TGTGCCTGGAGTGTAGGGGGGGTTTTCTACAATGAGCAGTTCTTC	CAWSVGGVFYNEQFF
NA	TRBV20-1	NA	TRBJ2-7	TGCAGTGCTAGTGTCACAGCCTTAACCTACGAGCAGTACTTC	CSASVTALTYEQYF
NA	TRBV6-1	NA	TRBJ2-7	TGTGCCAGCAGTGATTCCCGCGGACAGTTATTCGAGCAGTACTTC	CASSDSRGQLFEQYF
NA	TRBV2	TRBD1	TRBJ1-1	TGTGCCAGCAGTAAGGGGGCGCGGATCACTGAAGCTTTCTTT	CASSKGARITEAFF
many	TRBV28	NA	TRBJ1-1	TGTGCCAGCACCTCAAGTGGGGGCGGAAAAACTGAAGCTTTCTTT	CASTSSGGGKTEAFF